A selection of T cell receptor beta chains follows, all from one sample in a study of CD8+ T cells in alopecia areata. Some clones are missing from TCRdb's copy, which holds only in-frame ones; the method was immunoSEQ multiplex PCR. Of a few hundred thousand clones listed, approximately 60% are singletons. Sequencing was performed on CD4+ T cells sorted from blood, taken around week 53, from a patient treated with tofacitinib. The receptor set was obtained from a human donor with alopecia areata. Each CDR3 is given with its conserved first and last residue. D genes are given only for firm matches. Some rows mark clone size as missing; the rest say once, few, many or name a class of expanded clone.

>TRBJ2-5|.|TRBV30|.
CAWSYRAGETQYF
TGTGCCTGGAGTTACCGGGCGGGGGAGACCCAGTACTTC
>TRBJ2-3|.|TRBV11-3|.
CASSLGVTDTQYF
TGTGCCAGCAGCTTAGGCGTCACAGATACGCAGTATTTT
>TRBJ1-4|.|TRBV30|.
CAWTPGLVGGKLFF
TGTGCCTGGACCCCGGGACTGGTGGGAGGAAAACTGTTTTTT
>TRBJ2-3|.|TRBV27|.
CASSPLDRISTDTQYF
TGTGCCAGCAGTCCCTTGGACAGAATAAGCACAGATACGCAGTATTTT
>TRBJ1-5|.|TRBV29-1|TRBD1
CSVGQGVGQPQHF
TGCAGCGTTGGACAGGGAGTAGGTCAGCCCCAGCATTTT
>TRBJ2-2|few|TRBV29-1|TRBD1
CSVRTGTVNTGELFF
TGCAGCGTGCGAACCGGGACAGTTAACACCGGGGAGCTGTTTTTT
>TRBJ2-7|few|TRBV4-2|TRBD2
CASSQPLTSGGNYEQYF
TGTGCCAGCAGCCAACCCCTTACTAGCGGGGGGAACTACGAGCAGTACTTC
>TRBJ2-7|.|TRBV5-1|TRBD1
CASSLVGGGFGEQYF
TGCGCCAGCAGCTTGGTAGGGGGCGGCTTTGGCGAGCAGTACTTC
>TRBJ2-5|.|TRBV10-3|.
CAISEAQETQYF
TGTGCCATCAGTGAGGCGCAAGAGACCCAGTACTTC
>TRBJ2-1|few|TRBV29-1|TRBD1
CSVERSGQGHNEQFF
TGCAGCGTTGAACGATCGGGACAGGGGCATAATGAGCAGTTCTTC
>TRBJ1-1|few|TRBV29-1|.
CSVVRGIRFGTEAFF
TGCAGCGTTGTTCGAGGTATTCGGTTCGGGACAGAAGCTTTCTTT
>TRBJ1-2|.|TRBV4-1|TRBD1
CASSQAEGTGVYGYTF
TGCGCCAGCAGCCAAGCAGAGGGGACAGGGGTCTATGGCTACACCTTC
>TRBJ2-5|.|TRBV6-5|.
CASSYSWGSGQETQYF
TGTGCCAGCAGTTACTCTTGGGGCTCGGGGCAAGAGACCCAGTACTTC
>TRBJ1-5|few|TRBV10-3|TRBD1
CAISESLGQGRNQPQHF
TGTGCCATCAGTGAGTCGTTGGGACAGGGGCGCAATCAGCCCCAGCATTTT
>TRBJ2-1|.|TRBV5-1|.
CASSLARPTYNEQFF
TGCGCCAGCAGCCTGGCTAGGCCAACCTACAATGAGCAGTTCTTC
>TRBJ2-5|once|TRBV5-1|TRBD1
CASSGQEAETQYF
TGCGCCAGCAGCGGACAGGAGGCGGAGACCCAGTACTTC
>TRBJ2-1|.|TRBV14|.
CASSQVGGGSVRVQQFF
TGTGCCAGCAGCCAAGTGGGAGGGGGTTCAGTGCGAGTGCAGCAGTTCTTC
>TRBJ2-3|.|TRBV14|TRBD2
CASSQETGGTQYF
TGTGCCAGCAGCCAAGAAACGGGAGGGACGCAGTATTTT
>TRBJ2-3|few|TRBV25-1|.
CASSPGGVTQYF
TGTGCCAGCAGTCCAGGCGGAGTTACGCAGTATTTT
>TRBJ1-2|few|TRBV4-2|TRBD1
CASSQNRGPVGYTF
TGTGCCAGCAGCCAAAACAGGGGGCCGGTTGGCTACACCTTC
>TRBJ1-5|.|TRBV4-3|TRBD1
CASSLDRAAPQHF
TGCGCCAGCAGCCTCGACAGGGCGGCGCCCCAGCATTTT
>TRBJ2-7|.|TRBV2|.
CASREGTYEQYF
TGTGCCAGCAGAGAGGGTACTTACGAGCAGTACTTC
>TRBJ2-7|.|TRBV13|.
CASSLAMGKYEQYF
TGTGCCAGCAGCTTAGCGATGGGGAAGTACGAGCAGTACTTC
>TRBJ2-5|.|TRBV9|.
CASSPGEQETQYF
TGTGCCAGCAGTCCAGGGGAACAAGAGACCCAGTACTTC
>TRBJ1-6|few|TRBV25-1|.
CASSQLGGSPLHF
TGTGCCAGCAGTCAACTCGGAGGCTCACCCCTCCACTTT
>TRBJ1-2|.|TRBV4-1|TRBD1
CASSQARDRSNYGYTF
TGCGCCAGCAGCCAGGCTAGGGACAGGTCCAACTATGGCTACACCTTC
>TRBJ1-1|.|TRBV6-1|.
CASSEWGTEAFF
TGTGCCAGCAGTGAGTGGGGTACTGAAGCTTTCTTT
>TRBJ2-7|.|TRBV4-1|.
CASSQASAGFYEQYF
TGCGCCAGCAGCCAAGCGTCGGCAGGGTTTTACGAGCAGTACTTC
>TRBJ1-2|.|TRBV29-1|TRBD1
CSVGQGDYGYTF
TGCAGCGTTGGGCAGGGGGACTATGGCTACACCTTC
>TRBJ1-4|.|TRBV29-1|TRBD1
CSVELGQGGLREKLFF
TGCAGCGTTGAATTGGGACAGGGGGGCTTGAGGGAAAAACTGTTTTTT
>TRBJ1-1|few|TRBV7-9|TRBD1
CASSLGGQGLRPVNTEAFF
TGTGCCAGCAGCTTAGGGGGACAGGGTTTAAGGCCTGTGAACACTGAAGCTTTCTTT